Described below is a single T cell receptor beta chain sequence and its context. What it recognizes is unknown. Donors were nominally healthy when sampled, though unrecorded immune exposures were likely. V lost 4 bases and J lost 3; bases outside the gene matches: 13. In germline, CDR1 is SGHRS, CDR2 YFSETQ. The CDR3 consists of 16 residues. PCR employed 60 Vbeta and 13 Jbeta primers. Only in-frame clones appear in the TCRdb table, and some are missing; sequencing was by immunoSEQ multiplex PCR. The table has 95,000 to 150,000 clones, 65% to 85% seen once. This record comes from a study of cytomegalovirus exposure and HLA in healthy donors. About the research overall: Earlier, 150 million to 200 million T cells were analyzed, and some 120 million unique TCR beta sequences were found among them. Notes on the study in general: Analysis was performed later, and it showed HLA-associated TCR beta chains to be more clonally expanded than equally common others.

Material: PBMCs. This receptor was taken from a young man in good health and CMV-seropositive. The chain uses TRBV5-1 and TRBJ2-7, with 7 bases matching TRBD1. The CDR3 sequence: CASSPSTPGQLYEQYF. The DNA for the CDR3 is TGCGCCAGCAGCCCATCGACCCCGGGACAGCTCTACGAGCAGTACTTC.